This T cell receptor (beta chain) was sequenced in a study of T cell repertoires in cytomegalovirus infection. Overall study: It can be stated that public TCR beta signatures indicated CMV infection as well as a matching HLA type. The study's findings and limits: Identification of carriers of CMV plus the relevant HLA was achieved through cumulative public TCR beta family frequency. The ex vivo response was dominated by HLA-C-restricted CMV-specific TCR beta clonotypes.

This CDR3 comprises 15 residues. This clonotype was seen more than once but under ten times. Its target is not known. At one boundary the junction diverges from the germline segment, which might be a read error. TCRdb used MiXCR to reprocess the reads, holding one entry per CDR3 protein. Among just under 550,000 distinct CDR3 sequences listed, around a quarter were seen once. The sequence was obtained from a human donor in good health (CMV status not recorded). Some clones in this sample may be carry-over from other donors' samples. The specimen was PBMCs. The chain carries TRBV5-3 and TRBJ2-1; D is unclear. TRBV5-3 is known as an ORF, though its function is uncertain. The CDR3 bases are TGTGCCAGCAGCTCCGAGGCCTCGCAGGTCAATGAGCAGTTCTTC. This gives the protein CASSSEASQVNEQFF.